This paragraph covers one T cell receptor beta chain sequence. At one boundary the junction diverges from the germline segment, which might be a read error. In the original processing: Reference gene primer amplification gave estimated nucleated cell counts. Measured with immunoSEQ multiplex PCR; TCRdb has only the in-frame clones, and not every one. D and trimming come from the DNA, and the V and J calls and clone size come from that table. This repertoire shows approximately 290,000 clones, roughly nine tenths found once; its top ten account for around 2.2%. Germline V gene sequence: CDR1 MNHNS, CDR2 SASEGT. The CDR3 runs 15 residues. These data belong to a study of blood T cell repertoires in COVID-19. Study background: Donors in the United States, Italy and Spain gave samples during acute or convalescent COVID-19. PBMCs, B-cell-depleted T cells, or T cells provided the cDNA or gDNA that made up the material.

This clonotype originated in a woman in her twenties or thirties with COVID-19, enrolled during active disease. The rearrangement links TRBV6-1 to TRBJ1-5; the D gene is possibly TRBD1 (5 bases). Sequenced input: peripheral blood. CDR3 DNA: TGTGCCAGCAGGGAAGAAGGGGCCTTCAATCAGCCCCAGCATTTT. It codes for CASREEGAFNQPQHF.